Listed here are 28 T cell receptor beta chains from one sample, sequenced in a study of shared clonotypes between healthy human individuals. Assay used: immunoSEQ multiplex PCR; TCRdb lists only in-frame clones, some missing. The sample consists of a few hundred thousand clones, 65% to 70% of them appearing once. Sequenced sample: memory CD4+ T cells sorted from blood. The subset denotes: CD45RA-negative fraction. The source of these receptors is a young man in good health.

The V and J genes are TRBV10-1 and TRBJ2-3, with D possibly matching TRBD2 (6 bases). CDR3 length: 12 residues. V lost 5 bases and J 4 bases, leaving 7 bases between the germline ends. The germline gives CDR1 WNHNN, CDR2 SYGVQD (reference sequence). CDR3 bases: TGCGCCAGCAGTCAGCGGGCAGATACGCAGTATTTT. It specifies CASSQRADTQYF.

Comments on this clone: It is likely a read error: a sequence one base away is far more abundant. Other DNA sequences in this specimen translate into the identical CDR3. This chain links TRBV28 with TRBJ2-1; no clear D gene. The length of the CDR3 is 15 residues. Germline V lookup: CDR1 MDHEN, CDR2 SYDVKM. Trimming removed 6 bases from V and 5 bases from J, with 17 bases in between. The CDR3 region is CASSSFGLDNNEQFF. The CDR3 DNA is TGTGCCAGCAGCAGTTTCGGGCTAGACAACAATGAGCAGTTCTTC.

With regard to this clone: One end of the junction is discordant with germline, which a read error may explain. V is TRBV5-3 and J is TRBJ2-7; D tentatively reads TRBD1 or TRBD2 (5 bases each). TRBV5-3 falls under the ORF class, with uncertain function. The CDR3 covers 11 residues. The CDR3 loop is CASSFQGRSIF. The CDR3 DNA reads TGTGCCAGCAGCTTCCAGGGACGGAGTATTTTC.

This sequence joins TRBV5-1 and TRBJ2-5; either TRBD1 or TRBD2 may supply D (5 bases each). V was pared by 0 bases and J by 3 bases, with 15 bases between. From germline, CDR1 is SGHRS and CDR2 YFSETQ. CDR3 size: 16 residues. The CDR3 sequence: CASSLATSQGEETQYF. CDR3 sequence (DNA): TGCGCCAGCAGCTTGGCCACCAGTCAGGGAGAAGAGACCCAGTACTTC. The full variable domain, completed using reference TRBV5-1 and TRBJ2-5, is KAGVTQTPRYLIKTRGQQVTLSCSPISGHRSVSWYQQTPGQGLQFLFEYFSETQRNKGNFPGRFSGRQFSNSRSEMNVSTLELGDSALYLCASSLATSQGEETQYFGPGTRLLVL.

This clone was seen many times. V gene TRBV29-1 combines with J gene TRBJ2-2, with D perhaps matching TRBD1 or TRBD2 (5 bases each). CDR3 length: 15 amino acids. The germline CDR1 and CDR2 sequences are SQVTM and ANQGSEA. Trimming pared 7 bases from V and 5 bases from J, leaving 20 bases between. CDR3 amino acids: CSASSGWGMTGELFF. Here the CDR3 DNA reads TGCAGCGCATCATCAGGGTGGGGGATGACCGGGGAGCTGTTTTTT.

This clone was observed a handful of times. This sequence joins TRBV29-1 and TRBJ2-3, with 11 positions matching TRBD1. The CDR3 contains 14 residues. The trim removed 3 bases at V and 3 bases at J, leaving 2 bases unmatched. Germline lookup yields CDR1 SQVTM and CDR2 ANQGSEA. The CDR3 loop reads CSVDGTGGTDTQYF. CDR3 nucleotide sequence: TGCAGCGTTGACGGGACAGGGGGGACAGATACGCAGTATTTT.

CDR3 amino acids: CASSLVDRDYEQYF. DNA for the CDR3: TGCGCCAGCAGCTTGGTGGACAGGGACTACGAGCAGTACTTC. The V and J genes are TRBV5-1 and TRBJ2-7, with 8 bases identical to TRBD1. Trimming cost V 0 bases and J 3 bases; bases outside gene matches: 2. Germline CDR1 reads SGHRS; CDR2 reads YFSETQ. The CDR3 consists of 14 residues.

The chain couples TRBV19 to TRBJ1-4; weak D call: TRBD1 (5 bases). V dropped 0 bases and J dropped 0 bases, with 14 bases sitting between them. The CDR3 extends over 18 amino acids. Per germline, CDR1 LNHDA and CDR2 SQIVND (reference sequence). The CDR3 sequence is CASSIDARTLATNEKLFF. In DNA, the CDR3 is TGTGCCAGTAGTATAGACGCCCGGACACTTGCAACTAATGAAAAACTGTTTTTT.

The table lists this clone with many counts. The rearrangement links TRBV6-6 to TRBJ2-2, with 8 bases identical to TRBD1. V was pared by 8 bases and J by 3 bases, with 8 bases of the junction left unmatched. The germline V gene has CDR1 MNHNY and CDR2 SVGAGI (reference sequence). CDR3 length: 15 residues. The CDR3 region is CASQVPQGDTGELFF. CDR3 nucleotides: TGTGCCAGCCAAGTCCCACAGGGGGACACCGGGGAGCTGTTTTTT.

V usage is TRBV11-2 and J usage is TRBJ1-1; D not certain. Germline V gene lookup returns CDR1 SGHAT and CDR2 FQNNGV. V dropped 2 bases and J dropped 0 bases, with 4 bases sitting between them. This CDR3 has 13 residues. In DNA form, the CDR3 reads TGTGCCAGCAGCTTACAGTTGAACACTGAAGCTTTCTTT. Translated: CASSLQLNTEAFF.

This clone appeared once. The chain uses TRBV28 and TRBJ2-3; D not resolved. V shed 9 bases and J shed 0 bases, with 7 bases lying between them. This CDR3 comprises 12 residues. Germline lookup yields CDR1 MDHEN and CDR2 SYDVKM. The CDR3 is CASYSSTDTQYF. The CDR3 nucleotides read TGTGCCAGTTATTCTAGCACAGATACGCAGTATTTT.

The chain uses TRBV15 and TRBJ1-2, with a tentative D call TRBD1 (6 bases). Germline-derived CDR1 and CDR2 are LNHNV and YYDKDF (reference sequence). The CDR3 extends over 14 amino acids. The V and J ends lost 5 bases and 7 bases respectively, with 17 bases between them. The chain's CDR3 is CATSWGAGTFGYTF. CDR3 sequence (DNA): TGTGCCACCAGCTGGGGGGCGGGGACTTTTGGCTACACCTTC.

This clone appeared a few times. The rearrangement links TRBV12-5 to TRBJ2-1; the match to TRBD1 covers 10 bases. V was pared by 7 bases and J by 5 bases, with 11 bases of the junction left unmatched. The length of the CDR3 is 16 residues. From germline, CDR1 is LGHNT and CDR2 FRNRAP. The CDR3 DNA sequence: TGTGCTAGTGCCCGAGGCAGAGGGACAGGGGACAATGAGCAGTTCTTC. Residues: CASARGRGTGDNEQFF.

The chain employs TRBV19 and TRBJ2-7; D is perhaps TRBD1 (5 bases). The CDR3 has 15 residues. Germline V CDR1 and CDR2: LNHDA, SQIVND (reference sequence). V was shortened by 7 bases and J by 2 bases, with 18 bases between the two germline ends. DNA of the CDR3: TGTGCCAGTACCACCGCGGCAGGGCCCGCCTACGAGCAGTACTTC. Its translation: CASTTAAGPAYEQYF. Based on the CDR3 plus reference TRBV19 and TRBJ2-7, the full variable domain is DGGITQSPKYLFRKEGQNVTLSCEQNLNHDAMYWYRQDPGQGLRLIYYSQIVNDFQKGDIAEGYSVSREKKESFPLTVTSAQKNPTAFYLCASTTAAGPAYEQYFGPGTRLTVT.

The chain is built from TRBV30 and TRBJ1-2; D remains ambiguous. Germline V gene data show CDR1 as GTSNPN and CDR2 as SVGIG (reference sequence). The CDR3 length is 12 residues. Trimming cost V 3 bases and J 4 bases, with 9 bases left between them. In DNA, the CDR3 is TGTGCCTGGAGGGGGATTAGCTATGGCTACACCTTC. It yields the protein CAWRGISYGYTF.

The chain recombines TRBV27 with TRBJ2-4, with TRBD1 matching over 7 bases. The CDR3 sequence is 15 residues long. J lost 7 bases, V lost 0 bases, and 6 bases had no gene match. The germline gives CDR1 MNHEY, CDR2 SMNVEV (reference sequence). The CDR3 DNA is TGTGCCAGCAGTTTATCCCGGGACAGTGGTAACATTCAGTACTTC. Its protein product is CASSLSRDSGNIQYF.

The chain recombines TRBV5-4 with TRBJ2-1; the D is unclear. The ends were cut back, 4 bases at V and 0 bases at J, with 11 bases in the middle. Germline V gene sequence: CDR1 SGHNT, CDR2 YYREEE (reference sequence). The CDR3 consists of 15 residues. The CDR3 protein is CASSPSPVSYNEQFF. The DNA of the CDR3 is TGTGCCAGCAGCCCAAGCCCTGTCTCCTACAATGAGCAGTTCTTC.

This rearrangement joins TRBV9 to TRBJ2-3; TRBD2 is a possible D gene (5 bases). Trimming shortened V by 4 bases and J by 5 bases, and 8 bases separated the two germline ends. Germline CDR1 SGDLS, CDR2 YYNGEE. There are 12 residues in the CDR3. In DNA form, the CDR3 reads TGTGCCAGCAGCCCGGGGAGAGATACGCAGTATTTT. It is translated as CASSPGRDTQYF. Full variable domain (rest looked up from reference TRBV9 and TRBJ2-3): DSGVTQTPKHLITATGQRVTLRCSPRSGDLSVYWYQQSLDQGLQFLIQYYNGEERAKGNILERFSAQQFPDLHSELNLSSLELGDSALYFCASSPGRDTQYFGPGTRLTVL.

The chain uses TRBV9 and TRBJ2-2; perhaps TRBD2 as D (6 bases). Germline V gives CDR1 SGDLS, CDR2 YYNGEE. Trimming removed 7 bases at V and 2 bases at J, with 15 bases between. The CDR3 is 15 residues long. The CDR3 nucleotides read TGTGCCAGCTCCCGAGGGAGGTTTAACACCGGGGAGCTGTTTTTT. It yields the protein CASSRGRFNTGELFF.

The chain is built from TRBV7-2 and TRBJ2-7; weak D call: TRBD2 (6 bases). The CDR3 is made up of 16 amino acids. Looked up from germline, CDR1 is SGHTA and CDR2 is FQGNSA. Trimming pared 4 bases from V and 0 bases from J, leaving 16 bases between. This CDR3 is CASSSSSGPVSYEQYF. The CDR3 DNA sequence: TGTGCCAGCAGCTCATCCAGCGGGCCGGTCTCCTACGAGCAGTACTTC.

The V gene is TRBV2, the J gene TRBJ2-3; a weak D match, TRBD1 (6 bases). In germline, CDR1 is SNHLY, CDR2 FYNNEI. Trimming cost V 4 bases and J 3 bases, with 8 bases left between them. There are 13 residues in the CDR3. The CDR3 is CASSVGQTDTQYF. CDR3 DNA sequence: TGTGCCAGCAGTGTCGGACAGACAGATACGCAGTATTTT.

The J gene is TRBJ2-7, the V gene TRBV2; TRBD2 agrees at 7 bases. Per germline, CDR1 SNHLY and CDR2 FYNNEI. CDR3 size: 19 residues. V shed 4 bases, J shed 6 bases, and the junction held 24 bases outside the gene matches. The CDR3 nucleotides read TGTGCCAGCAGTGGTTTTTCGGGAGGAGATGGGGTGGGCGGAGGCGAGCAGTACTTC. Protein sequence: CASSGFSGGDGVGGGEQYF.

The CDR3 DNA is TGTGCCAGCAAGAGGACTACCTACAATGAGCAGTTCTTC. Protein: CASKRTTYNEQFF. This sequence joins TRBV6-5 and TRBJ2-1; tentatively, D is TRBD2 (6 bases). The germline V and J ends were trimmed by 7 bases and 2 bases, with 9 bases remaining between them. This CDR3 is 13 amino acids long. The germline V gene has CDR1 MNHEY and CDR2 SVGAGI.

The chain joins TRBV5-1 to TRBJ1-1; D not certain. There are 14 residues in the CDR3. V lost 4 bases, J lost 1 base, and 11 bases lay in between. Germline V lookup: CDR1 SGHRS, CDR2 YFSETQ. The CDR3 nucleotides are TGCGCCAGCAGCCATGAACGGCGGAACACTGAAGCTTTCTTT. Amino acids: CASSHERRNTEAFF.

The V and J genes are TRBV9 and TRBJ2-1; no definite D call. Between the trimmed V and J ends, which lost 4 bases and 1 base, there was a span of 9 bases. The CDR3 is 14 amino acids. The germline V gene has CDR1 SGDLS and CDR2 YYNGEE. The CDR3 protein is CASSPARSYNEQFF. The CDR3, as DNA: TGTGCCAGCAGCCCCGCACGGTCCTACAATGAGCAGTTCTTC.

The rearrangement joins TRBV28 to TRBJ1-2; D is perhaps TRBD1 (5 bases). The germline V gene has CDR1 MDHEN and CDR2 SYDVKM. The CDR3 has 11 residues. V was cut by 10 bases and J by 2 bases, with 8 bases left in between. DNA for the CDR3: TGTGCCACCGGGACCAACTATGGCTACACCTTC. This codes for CATGTNYGYTF.

The genes are TRBV5-1 and TRBJ2-1, with 7 bases identical to TRBD1. J was trimmed by 7 bases and V by 3 bases; bases with no gene match: 7. This CDR3 has 14 residues. Germline loops: CDR1 SGHRS, CDR2 YFSETQ. For the CDR3, the DNA is TGCGCCAGCAGCTCTGACCGCAGGGGGAATGAGCAGTTCTTC. Protein sequence: CASSSDRRGNEQFF.

V usage is TRBV7-2 and J usage is TRBJ1-3; D is ambiguous. The length of the CDR3 is 17 residues. The ends were cut back, 1 base at V and 0 bases at J, with 13 bases in the middle. Germline V gene lookup returns CDR1 SGHTA and CDR2 FQGNSA. The CDR3 protein is CASSLGPLSYSGNTIYF. The CDR3 DNA reads as TGTGCCAGCAGCTTAGGGCCTTTATCGTACTCTGGAAACACCATATATTTT.